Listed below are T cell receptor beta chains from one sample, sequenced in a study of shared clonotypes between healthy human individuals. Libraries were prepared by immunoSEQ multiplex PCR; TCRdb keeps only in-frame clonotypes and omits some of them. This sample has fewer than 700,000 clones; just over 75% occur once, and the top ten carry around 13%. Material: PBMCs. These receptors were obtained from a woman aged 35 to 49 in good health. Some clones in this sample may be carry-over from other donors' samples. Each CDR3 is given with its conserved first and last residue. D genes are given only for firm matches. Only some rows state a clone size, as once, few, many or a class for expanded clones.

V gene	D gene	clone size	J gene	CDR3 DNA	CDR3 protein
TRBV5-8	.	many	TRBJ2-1	TGTGCCAGCAGCTTCGGCTTTAGCTCCTACAATGAGCAGTTCTTC	CASSFGFSSYNEQFF
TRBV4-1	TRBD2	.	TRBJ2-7	TGCGCCAGCAGCCTTTTACCTAGCGGTACCCTCTCCTACGAGCAGTACTTC	CASSLLPSGTLSYEQYF
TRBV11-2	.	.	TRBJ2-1	TGTGCCAGCAGCTCCCTGTACCAGAGCTCCTACAATGAGCAGTTCTTC	CASSSLYQSSYNEQFF
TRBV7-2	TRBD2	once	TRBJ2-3	TGTGCCAGCAGCATCGGGACTAGCGGGAGCGGTGGCACAGATACGCAGTATTTT	CASSIGTSGSGGTDTQYF
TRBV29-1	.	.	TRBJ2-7	TGCAGCGTTGGCTATGACAGCTTCTACGAGCAGTACTTC	CSVGYDSFYEQYF
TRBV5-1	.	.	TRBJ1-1	TGCGCCAGCAGCTTGGTTAGGAGGGAAGGTGAAGCTTTCTTT	CASSLVRREGEAFF
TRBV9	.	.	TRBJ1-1	TGTGCCAGCAATTCCCCGCCCGGTATCGAGAACACTGAAGCTTTCTTT	CASNSPPGIENTEAFF
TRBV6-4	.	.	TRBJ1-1	TGTGCCAGCAGCGCTGGGGATAAAGCTTTCTTT	CASSAGDKAFF
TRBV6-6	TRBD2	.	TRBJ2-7	TGTGCCAGCAGTTGGCTAGCGGATTACGAGCAGTACTTC	CASSWLADYEQYF
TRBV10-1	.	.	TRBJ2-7	TGCGCCAGCAGTCTAGGAGGCGAGCAGTACTTC	CASSLGGEQYF
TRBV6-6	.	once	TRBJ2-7	TGTGCCAGCAGCCACGGCGCAGTCTACGAGCAGTACTTC	CASSHGAVYEQYF
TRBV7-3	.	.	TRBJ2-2	TGTGCCAGCAGCTTCTCGACCGTCGGGGAGCTGTTTTTT	CASSFSTVGELFF
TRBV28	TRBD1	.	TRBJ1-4	TGTGCCAGCAGCCCTCGGGACAGGGGAAATGAAAAACTGTTTTTT	CASSPRDRGNEKLFF
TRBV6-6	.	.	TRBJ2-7	TGTGCCAGCAGTTCGGGTGGACCCTCAAGCTTTTTC	CASSSGGPSSFF
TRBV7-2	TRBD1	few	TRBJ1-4	TGTGCCAGCAGCTCGGGGACAGGACTGAACAATGAAAAACTGTTTTTT	CASSSGTGLNNEKLFF
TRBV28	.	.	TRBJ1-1	TGTGCCAGCAGTCGACCAGGACAGATATTCACTGAAGCTTTCTTT	CASSRPGQIFTEAFF
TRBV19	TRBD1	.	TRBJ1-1	TGTGCCAGTAGTAGAGACAGGGTGGGCACTGAAGCTTTCTTT	CASSRDRVGTEAFF
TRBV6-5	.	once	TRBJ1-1	TGTGCCAGCAGTTACGGGGACCCGAACACTGAAGCTTTCTTT	CASSYGDPNTEAFF
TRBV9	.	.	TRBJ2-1	TGTGCCAGCAGCGTAGTATCGAGGGACCCCTACAATGAGCAGTTCTTC	CASSVVSRDPYNEQFF
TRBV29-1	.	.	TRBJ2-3	TGCAGCGGAAAGCAGGGTTTCAGCACAGATACGCAGTATTTT	CSGKQGFSTDTQYF
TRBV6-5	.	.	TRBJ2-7	TGTGCCAGCAGTTACTCGACCGGGACCCAGACCTACGAGCAGTACTTC	CASSYSTGTQTYEQYF
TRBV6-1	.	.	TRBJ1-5	TGTGCCAGCAATATCGGGAGCAATCAGCCCCAGCATTTT	CASNIGSNQPQHF
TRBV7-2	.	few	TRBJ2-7	TGTGCCAGCAGCACCTACTACGAGCAGTACTTC	CASSTYYEQYF
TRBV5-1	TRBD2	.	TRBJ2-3	TGCGCCAGCAGCGGCATAGCGGGAGGGAGGACAGATACGCAGTATTTT	CASSGIAGGRTDTQYF
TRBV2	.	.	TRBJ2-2	TGTGCCAGCAGTGTAAGCGGGACCGGGGAGCTGTTTTTT	CASSVSGTGELFF
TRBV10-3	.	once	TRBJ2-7	TGTGCCATCAGTGAGAGGCAGGGTGTAGGGGAGCAGTACTTC	CAISERQGVGEQYF
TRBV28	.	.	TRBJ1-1	TGTGCCAGCAGTTTGATAAGCGGGACTGAAGCTTTCTTT	CASSLISGTEAFF
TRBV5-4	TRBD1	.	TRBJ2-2	TGTGCCAGCAGCATAACAGGGGTGGGCGGGGAGCTGTTTTTT	CASSITGVGGELFF
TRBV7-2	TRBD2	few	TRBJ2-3	TGTGCCGGCGGGGGTAGTCTTAGCACAGATACGCAGTATTTT	CAGGGSLSTDTQYF
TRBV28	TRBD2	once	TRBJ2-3	TGTGCCAGCAGTTCCCCCGGGACTACGAGCACAGATACGCAGTATTTT	CASSSPGTTSTDTQYF
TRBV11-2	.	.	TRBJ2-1	TGTGCCAGCAGCTTAAGGGGGGGCACAAGCGAGCAGTTCTTC	CASSLRGGTSEQFF
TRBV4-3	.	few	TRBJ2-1	TGCGCCAGCAGCCAAGATGGGGCCCGGGATGAGCAGTTCTTC	CASSQDGARDEQFF
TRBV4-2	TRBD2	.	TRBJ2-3	TGTGCCAGCAGCCAAGATGGGACTAGCGGGAGGGCTAATACGCAGTATTTT	CASSQDGTSGRANTQYF
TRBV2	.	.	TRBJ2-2	TGTGCCAGCAGTGAAGCCCCCAACACCGGGGAGCTGTTTTTT	CASSEAPNTGELFF
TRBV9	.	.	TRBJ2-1	TGTGCCAGCAGCGTAGCCAGAGAAGGCTCCTACAATGAGCAGTTCTTC	CASSVAREGSYNEQFF
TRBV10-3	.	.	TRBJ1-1	TGTGCCATCAGGTTGGATCCTAGCACTGAAGCTTTCTTT	CAIRLDPSTEAFF
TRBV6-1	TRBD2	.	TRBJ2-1	TGTGCCAGCAGTGAAATGGGACTAGCTTTTGAGCAGTTCTTC	CASSEMGLAFEQFF
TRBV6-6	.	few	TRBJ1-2	TGTGCCAGCAGTTACCTACTGGGGCAACGCGGCTACACCTTC	CASSYLLGQRGYTF
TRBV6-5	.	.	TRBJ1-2	TGTGCCAGCAGACTTAACTATGGCTACACCTTC	CASRLNYGYTF
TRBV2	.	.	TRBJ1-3	TGTGCCAGCAGGGACGACTCTGGAAACACCATATATTTT	CASRDDSGNTIYF
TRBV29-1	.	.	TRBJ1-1	TGCAGCGTTGATTGGGGAATGAACACTGAAGCTTTCTTT	CSVDWGMNTEAFF